Listed below are T cell receptor beta chains from one sample, sequenced in a study of blood T cell repertoires in COVID-19. Sequencing was performed with immunoSEQ multiplex PCR; in TCRdb, only in-frame clones are kept and a portion is missing. The repertoire holds 250,000 or so clones, with 70% to 90% as singletons. Sequencing was done on a sample of peripheral blood. These receptors all come from a man in his fifties or sixties with acute or convalescent COVID-19. Both conserved end residues are part of each CDR3. Each record gives: clone size, D gene, V gene, J gene, CDR3 protein, CDR3 DNA. D genes are given only for firm matches. Expanded clones get a size class; other rows say once, few or many, or leave the size out.

-	TRBD2	TRBV10-3	TRBJ2-5	CAISEELAGGETQYF	TGTGCCATCAGTGAGGAGCTAGCGGGAGGGGAGACCCAGTACTTC
-	TRBD1	TRBV7-7	TRBJ2-5	CASSVNRDRGETQYF	TGTGCTAGCAGCGTAAACCGGGACAGGGGGGAGACCCAGTACTTC
-	TRBD1	TRBV7-9	TRBJ1-1	CASSLQGGSTEAFF	TGTGCCAGCAGCTTACAGGGGGGAAGCACTGAAGCTTTCTTT
-	TRBD2	TRBV28	TRBJ2-5	CASSPIEGRVETQYF	TGTGCCAGCAGCCCGATCGAGGGGAGGGTAGAGACCCAGTACTTC
-	-	TRBV18	TRBJ2-7	CASAGSGTSTSYEQYF	TGTGCCAGCGCCGGTTCCGGGACATCAACCTCCTACGAGCAGTACTTC
-	-	TRBV5-4	TRBJ1-1	CASSSRDTEAFF	TGTGCCAGCAGCTCCAGGGACACTGAAGCTTTCTTT
-	-	TRBV10-2	TRBJ1-6	CASSPPGHDNSPLHF	TGCGCCAGCAGTCCCCCGGGACATGATAATTCACCCCTCCACTTT
-	TRBD1	TRBV9	TRBJ2-7	CASSVGQGMFYEQYF	TGTGCCAGCAGTGTAGGACAGGGGATGTTCTACGAGCAGTACTTC
-	TRBD1	TRBV7-2	TRBJ1-1	CASSFRGLDTEAFF	TGTGCCAGCAGCTTCAGGGGGCTCGACACTGAAGCTTTCTTT
-	TRBD1	TRBV7-9	TRBJ1-2	CASSSRTGGYGYTF	TGTGCCAGCAGCTCGAGAACAGGGGGCTATGGCTACACCTTC
-	TRBD2	TRBV2	TRBJ2-7	CASSEERLAGVEQYF	TGTGCCAGCAGTGAAGAGAGACTAGCGGGAGTCGAGCAGTACTTC
-	TRBD2	TRBV18	TRBJ2-7	CASSPASGRETREQYF	TGTGCCAGCTCACCTGCTAGCGGGAGGGAGACTCGCGAGCAGTACTTC
few	TRBD1	TRBV5-6	TRBJ1-4	CASRRQGYSEELFF	TGTGCCAGCAGGAGACAGGGGTATAGTGAGGAACTGTTTTTT
-	-	TRBV18	TRBJ2-1	CASSPLSGKSYNEQFF	TGTGCCAGCTCACCACTATCAGGGAAGTCCTACAATGAGCAGTTCTTC
-	-	TRBV30	TRBJ1-1	CAWKVGGATEAFF	TGTGCCTGGAAAGTCGGGGGGGCAACTGAAGCTTTCTTT
-	-	TRBV5-4	TRBJ2-4	CASSLAQGSVDIQYF	TGTGCCAGCAGCTTGGCCCAGGGGTCAGTTGACATTCAGTACTTC
-	-	TRBV7-3	TRBJ2-1	CASSFYAGPYNEQFF	TGTGCCAGCAGCTTTTACGCGGGCCCCTACAATGAGCAGTTCTTC
-	-	TRBV16	TRBJ2-3	CASSPLSAQADTQYF	TGTGCCAGCAGCCCCCTGTCCGCCCAGGCAGATACGCAGTATTTT
-	TRBD1	TRBV19	TRBJ2-7	CASSITQGAREQYF	TGTGCCAGTAGTATAACACAGGGGGCAAGGGAGCAGTACTTC
-	TRBD2	TRBV27	TRBJ2-1	CASSSLGVAGERNEQFF	TGTGCCAGCAGTTCCCTGGGGGTGGCGGGAGAACGCAATGAGCAGTTCTTC
-	TRBD1	TRBV7-3	TRBJ1-1	CASSSQDRGGTEAFF	TGTGCCAGCAGCTCCCAGGACAGGGGTGGCACTGAAGCTTTCTTT
-	-	TRBV30	TRBJ1-5	CAWSYSQGQPQHF	TGTGCCTGGAGTTATAGCCAGGGGCAGCCCCAGCATTTT
once	-	TRBV7-9	TRBJ2-1	CASSSPVGRSSYNEQFF	TGTGCCAGCAGCTCACCCGTGGGCAGAAGCTCCTACAATGAGCAGTTCTTC
-	-	TRBV2	TRBJ2-5	CASSGGTQYF	TGTGCCAGCAGTGGAGGGACCCAGTACTTC
-	TRBD2	TRBV5-1	TRBJ2-1	CASSRGLAGTLYNEQFF	TGCGCCAGCAGCCGGGGACTAGCGGGGACTCTCTACAATGAGCAGTTCTTC
few	-	TRBV6-5	TRBJ1-5	CASSLGSGGDQPQHF	TGTGCCAGCAGTCTTGGGAGCGGCGGGGATCAGCCCCAGCATTTT
-	-	TRBV5-1	TRBJ2-3	CASSLDGGPTDTQYF	TGCGCCAGCAGCCTGGACGGGGGGCCCACAGATACGCAGTATTTT
few	TRBD2	TRBV29-1	TRBJ2-1	CSVDGGSYYNEQFF	TGCAGCGTTGACGGGGGGTCCTACTACAATGAGCAGTTCTTC
-	-	TRBV6-1	TRBJ1-5	CASSDGTLENQPQHF	TGTGCCAGCAGTGATGGGACTCTCGAAAATCAGCCCCAGCATTTT
-	-	TRBV24-1	TRBJ2-1	CATSDLSQDNEQFF	TGTGCCACCAGTGATTTGTCCCAGGACAATGAGCAGTTCTTC
-	TRBD1	TRBV3-1/TRBV3-2	TRBJ1-2	CASSQTGTGVIKYGYTF	TGTGCCAGCAGCCAGACCGGGACAGGGGTAATAAAGTATGGCTACACCTTC
-	TRBD2	TRBV3-1/TRBV3-2	TRBJ2-3	CASSQDLVGGTDTQYF	TGTGCCAGCAGCCAAGATCTGGTCGGGGGGACAGATACGCAGTATTTT
-	-	TRBV24-1	TRBJ2-1	CATSPGGAGIYNEQFF	TGTGCCACCAGTCCCGGAGGGGCGGGAATTTACAATGAGCAGTTCTTC
-	-	TRBV6-6	TRBJ2-3	CASSYNGRTDTQYF	TGTGCCAGCAGTTATAACGGGAGAACAGATACGCAGTATTTT
-	-	TRBV6-5	TRBJ1-6	CASNLRGAYNSPLHF	TGTGCCAGCAACCTCCGGGGAGCCTATAATTCACCCCTCCACTTT
-	TRBD1	TRBV6-1	TRBJ1-1	CASSEVTGGNTEAFF	TGTGCCAGCAGTGAAGTAACAGGGGGGAACACTGAAGCTTTCTTT
once	-	TRBV18	TRBJ1-4	CASSPPGGNEKLFF	TGTGCCAGCTCACCACCGGGGGGAAATGAAAAACTGTTTTTT
-	TRBD1	TRBV5-1	TRBJ2-5	CASSLGQGRETQYF	TGCGCCAGCAGCTTGGGACAGGGTAGGGAGACCCAGTACTTC
-	TRBD2	TRBV24-1	TRBJ2-3	CATGLASTDTQYF	TGTGCCACCGGACTAGCTAGCACAGATACGCAGTATTTT
-	TRBD1	TRBV25-1	TRBJ2-7	CASNERDRGICEQYF	TGTGCCAGCAATGAGAGAGACAGGGGGATCTGCGAGCAGTACTTC
-	TRBD2	TRBV7-2	TRBJ2-4	CASSPGTSGGLAKNIQYF	TGTGCCAGCAGCCCAGGGACTAGCGGGGGGTTAGCCAAAAACATTCAGTACTTC
-	TRBD1	TRBV3-1/TRBV3-2	TRBJ2-3	CASSAELFGTGPTDTQYF	TGTGCCAGCAGCGCTGAGCTTTTTGGGACAGGGCCCACAGATACGCAGTATTTT
-	TRBD2	TRBV3-1/TRBV3-2	TRBJ2-1	CASSPGLADYNEQFF	TGTGCCAGCAGCCCGGGACTAGCAGACTACAATGAGCAGTTCTTC
-	-	TRBV18	TRBJ2-7	CASSPPKGNKHEQYF	TGTGCCAGCTCACCACCAAAGGGGAATAAGCACGAGCAGTACTTC
few	-	TRBV14	TRBJ2-2	CASSQGGAGELFF	TGTGCCAGCAGCCAAGGGGGAGCCGGGGAGCTGTTTTTT
-	-	TRBV27	TRBJ1-4	CASSGAALNEKLFF	TGTGCCAGCAGTGGCGCGGCTCTTAATGAAAAACTGTTTTTT
-	-	TRBV28	TRBJ1-2	CASSIPPRGGSTF	TGTGCCAGCAGTATACCCCCTCGGGGGGGGTCCACCTTC
once	-	TRBV6-5	TRBJ1-6	CASSYSAQAGNSPLHF	TGTGCCAGCAGTTACTCGGCCCAGGCGGGCAATTCACCCCTCCACTTT
-	-	TRBV10-3	TRBJ1-2	CAISESEAFNYGYTF	TGTGCCATCAGTGAGTCTGAGGCTTTTAACTATGGCTACACCTTC
-	TRBD1	TRBV19	TRBJ1-1	CATLTAGTGTEAFF	TGTGCCACCCTAACCGCCGGGACAGGGACTGAAGCTTTCTTT
-	-	TRBV4-1	TRBJ2-3	CASRRTASTDTQYF	TGCGCCAGCAGACGGACAGCTAGCACAGATACGCAGTATTTT